This T cell receptor (beta chain) was documented in a study of cytomegalovirus exposure and HLA in healthy donors. Study-level background: T cells numbering about 179 million yielded 90 million to 140 million unique TCR beta sequences in an earlier analysis. Study-wide results and caveats: Relative to equally common others, HLA-associated TCR beta chains showed greater clonal expansion in a later analysis.

This CDR3 is 10 amino acids long. V was pared by 6 bases and J by 5 bases, with 7 bases between. CDR1 and CDR2 from the germline V gene are DFQATT and SNEGSKA (reference sequence). Vbeta (60) and Jbeta (13) primers were used in the PCR. The protocol was immunoSEQ multiplex PCR, while the TCRdb copy is restricted to in-frame clones and leaves out a portion. Found here are approximately 110,000 clones, about three quarters of them singletons; the top ten hold 13%. This clone occurred a few times. The antigen is not known. The sequenced sample consisted of PBMCs. This TCR was recovered from a woman aged 55 to 70 in good health and CMV-seropositive. J is TRBJ2-5 and V is TRBV20-1; no reliable D call. CDR3 loop: CSAPSETQYF. The CDR3 nucleotides are TGCAGTGCCCCTTCCGAGACCCAGTACTTC.